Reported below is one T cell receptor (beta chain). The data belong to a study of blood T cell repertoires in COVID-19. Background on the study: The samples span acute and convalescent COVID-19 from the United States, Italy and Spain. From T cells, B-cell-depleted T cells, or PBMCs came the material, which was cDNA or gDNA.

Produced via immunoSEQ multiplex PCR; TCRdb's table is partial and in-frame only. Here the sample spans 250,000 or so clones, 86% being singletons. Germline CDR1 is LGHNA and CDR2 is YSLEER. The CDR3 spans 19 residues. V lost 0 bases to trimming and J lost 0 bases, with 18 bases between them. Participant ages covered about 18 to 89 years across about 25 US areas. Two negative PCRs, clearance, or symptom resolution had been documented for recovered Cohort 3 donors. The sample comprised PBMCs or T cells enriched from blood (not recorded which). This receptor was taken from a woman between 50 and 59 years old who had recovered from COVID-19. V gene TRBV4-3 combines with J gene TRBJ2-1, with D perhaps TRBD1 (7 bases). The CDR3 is CASSQDVKGATSSYNEQFF. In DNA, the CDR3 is TGCGCCAGCAGCCAAGACGTGAAGGGGGCGACTAGCTCCTACAATGAGCAGTTCTTC.